The present T cell receptor beta chain was sequenced within a study of cytomegalovirus exposure and HLA in healthy donors. This clone was found a few times. Antigen: not known. 13 Jbeta primers and 60 Vbeta primers were used for the PCR. Using immunoSEQ multiplex PCR, the repertoire was profiled, and TCRdb retains in-frame clones only, with some absent. The sample lists some 160,000 clones; roughly 78% were seen once. Points from the study as a whole: Relative to equally common others, HLA-associated TCR beta chains showed greater clonal expansion in a later analysis. In vitro work confirmed that three CMV-associated chains recognize CMV antigens. Later analysis suggested links between common viral pathogens and several top significant clusters.

Germline CDR1 reads MNHNY; CDR2 reads SVGAGI (reference sequence). V shed 5 bases, J shed 4 bases, and the junction held 10 bases outside the gene matches. This CDR3 contains 16 residues. The gene calls are TRBV6-6 and TRBJ1-5; 8 bases line up with TRBD1. The sample consisted of PBMCs. The clonotype was recovered from a woman aged 40 to 55 in good health and CMV-seronegative. The CDR3 DNA sequence: TGTGCCAGCAGTAAACACGGGACAGGCGCTAATCAGCCCCAGCATTTT. Translation gives CASSKHGTGANQPQHF.